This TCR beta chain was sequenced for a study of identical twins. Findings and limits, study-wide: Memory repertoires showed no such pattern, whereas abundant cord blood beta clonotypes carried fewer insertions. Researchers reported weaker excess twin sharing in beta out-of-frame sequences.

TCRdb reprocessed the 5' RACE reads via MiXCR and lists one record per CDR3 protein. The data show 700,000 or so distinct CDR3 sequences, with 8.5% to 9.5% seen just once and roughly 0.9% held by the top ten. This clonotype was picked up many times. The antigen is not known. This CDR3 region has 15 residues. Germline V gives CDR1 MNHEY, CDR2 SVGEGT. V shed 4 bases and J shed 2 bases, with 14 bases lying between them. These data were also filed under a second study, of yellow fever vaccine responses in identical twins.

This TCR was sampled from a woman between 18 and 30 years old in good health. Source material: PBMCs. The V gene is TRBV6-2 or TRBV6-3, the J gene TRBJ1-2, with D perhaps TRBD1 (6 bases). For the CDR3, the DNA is TGTGCCAGCAGTTCGACAGGACTTCTCAACTATGGCTACACCTTC. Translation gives CASSSTGLLNYGYTF.